The clone carrying this T cell receptor beta chain was detected only a few times. This entry is derived from a study of immune characterization of retroperitoneal liposarcoma. This CDR3 spans 15 amino acids. CDR1 is SGHKS and CDR2 is YYEKEE in the germline V gene (reference sequence). V lost 0 bases to trimming and J lost 5 bases, with 14 bases between them. In TCRdb, the PCR reads were re-called with MiXCR into one record per CDR3 protein. The sample contains 7,700 or so distinct CDR3 sequences, 30% of which appear only once. The sample comprised blood. The sequence was obtained from a male donor with retroperitoneal liposarcoma. This chain links TRBV5-5 with TRBJ1-1; a weak D match, TRBD1 (5 bases). Written as DNA, the CDR3 is TGTGCCAGCAGCTTGGGGGGGGGTGGGGGGACTGAAGCTTTCTTT. Translated: CASSLGGGGGTEAFF.